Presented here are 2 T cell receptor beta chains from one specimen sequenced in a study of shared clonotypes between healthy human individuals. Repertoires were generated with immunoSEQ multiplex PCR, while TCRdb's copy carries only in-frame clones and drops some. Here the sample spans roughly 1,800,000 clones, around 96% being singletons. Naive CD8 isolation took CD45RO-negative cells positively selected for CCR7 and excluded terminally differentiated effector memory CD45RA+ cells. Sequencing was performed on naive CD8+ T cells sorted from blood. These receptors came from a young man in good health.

The CDR3 DNA is TGTGCCAGCAGCCAAGCCGGGGCCACCTACGAGCAGTACTTC. It specifies CASSQAGATYEQYF. The rearrangement joins TRBV4-2 to TRBJ2-7; D tentatively fits TRBD1 or TRBD2 (5 bases each). Per the germline V gene, CDR1 is LGHNA and CDR2 is YNFKEQ. Trimming left V 1 base short and J 2 bases short, with 9 bases between. The CDR3 spans 14 residues.

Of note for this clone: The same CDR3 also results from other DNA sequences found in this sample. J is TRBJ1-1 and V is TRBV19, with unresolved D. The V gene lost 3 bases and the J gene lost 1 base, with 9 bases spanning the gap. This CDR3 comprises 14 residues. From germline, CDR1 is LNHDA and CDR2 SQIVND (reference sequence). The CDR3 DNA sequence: TGTGCCAGTAGTATCCGGGCAGCGAACACTGAAGCTTTCTTT. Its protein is CASSIRAANTEAFF.